The rows below give T cell receptor beta chains drawn from one sample of a study of cytomegalovirus exposure and HLA in healthy donors. Profiled with immunoSEQ multiplex PCR; TCRdb holds only in-frame clones, not every one. The sample yields about 98,000 clones, roughly 89% seen once. Sequencing used PBMCs. These receptors all stem from a woman aged 25-40 years in good health and CMV-seronegative. Both conserved end residues are part of each CDR3. The D gene is left open where the match is weak. Only some rows state a clone size, as once, few, many or a class for expanded clones.

TRBV6-5	TRBJ1-1	-	TRBD1	TGTGCCAGCAGTTACCTACCTCATGGGACAGGCACTGAAGCTTTCTTT	CASSYLPHGTGTEAFF
TRBV7-3	TRBJ2-1	-	-	TGTGCCAGCAGCCCAGGTACCTCCTACAATGAGCAGTTCTTC	CASSPGTSYNEQFF
TRBV25-1	TRBJ2-7	-	-	TGTGCCAGCAGTGAGCCCAGGGCAGGAATTGAGCAGTACTTC	CASSEPRAGIEQYF
TRBV29-1	TRBJ2-5	-	TRBD1	TGCAGCGTTGAACGGTCCGGGACAGGGGGGAAGGAGACCCAGTACTTC	CSVERSGTGGKETQYF
TRBV9	TRBJ2-7	-	TRBD2	TGTGCCAGCAGCCTTGGGACTAGCGGGAGTTACGAGCAGTACTTC	CASSLGTSGSYEQYF
TRBV6-6	TRBJ1-6	-	-	TGTGCCAGCAGCCTACAGGGATCCTATAATTCACCCCTCCACTTT	CASSLQGSYNSPLHF
TRBV7-3	TRBJ2-5	-	TRBD2	TGTGCCAGCAGCTCGTGGGGGGGACTCCAAGAGACCCAGTACTTC	CASSSWGGLQETQYF
TRBV4-1	TRBJ2-7	-	TRBD2	TGCGCCAGCAGCCAAGCCATAGCGGGAGGGCCCAAAAGCGAGCAGTACTTC	CASSQAIAGGPKSEQYF
TRBV7-6	TRBJ2-1	-	TRBD2	TGTGCCAGCAGCCGCCCCGATAGCGGGGCTGTGGGGAAGAATGAGCAGTTCTTC	CASSRPDSGAVGKNEQFF
TRBV7-8	TRBJ1-1	-	-	TGTGCCAGCAGCTTAATCTCACAGGCTAACACTGAAGCTTTCTTT	CASSLISQANTEAFF
TRBV4-2	TRBJ2-4	-	TRBD1	TGTGCCAGCAGCCACCCCCCGCTGACAGGGGATGCCAAAAACATTCAGTACTTC	CASSHPPLTGDAKNIQYF
TRBV18	TRBJ1-1	-	-	TGTGCCAGCTCACCCTTGGACAGGAACACTGAAGCTTTCTTT	CASSPLDRNTEAFF
TRBV4-2	TRBJ2-7	-	-	TGTGCCAGCAGCCAAGATCCCCAGGGAATCGGGGAGCAGTACTTC	CASSQDPQGIGEQYF
TRBV5-8	TRBJ1-2	-	-	TGTGCCAGCAGCCCTTACGAGGGGAGGGGCTACACCTTC	CASSPYEGRGYTF
TRBV27	TRBJ1-5	-	TRBD1	TGTGCCAGCAGTTTAACAGGGGGCAATCAGCCCCAGCATTTT	CASSLTGGNQPQHF
TRBV5-1	TRBJ2-2	-	TRBD1	TGCGCCAGCAGCCCGACAGGGGTGAACACCGGGGAGCTGTTTTTT	CASSPTGVNTGELFF
TRBV4-1	TRBJ2-2	once	-	TGCGCCAGCAGCCTCCAGGGCCCCCTTGGGGAGCTGTTTTTT	CASSLQGPLGELFF
TRBV2	TRBJ1-2	once	-	TGTGCCAGCAGTGAGTTCCCCGGTGGCTACACCTTC	CASSEFPGGYTF
TRBV9	TRBJ1-2	-	-	TGTGCCAGCAGCGTAGGAACACAGGTAACTGGCGATAACTATGGCTACACCTTC	CASSVGTQVTGDNYGYTF
TRBV19	TRBJ1-2	-	-	TGTGCCAGTAGTGGGCATGACAGTGTTGCTAACTATGGCTACACCTTC	CASSGHDSVANYGYTF
TRBV7-2	TRBJ2-1	-	TRBD2	TGTGCCAGCAGCGGCCTAGCGGTTGCCTACAATGAGCAGTTCTTC	CASSGLAVAYNEQFF
TRBV27	TRBJ1-4	-	-	TGTGCCAGCAGTTCAACAGGGTTGGGTGAAAAACTGTTTTTT	CASSSTGLGEKLFF
TRBV29-1	TRBJ1-2	-	TRBD1	TGCAGCGTCGGGACAGGCTCCAACTATGGCTACACCTTC	CSVGTGSNYGYTF
TRBV6-5	TRBJ2-3	-	-	TGTGCCAGCAGTTACGGCCCTACAGATACGCAGTATTTT	CASSYGPTDTQYF
TRBV2	TRBJ2-2	few	-	TGTGCCTCCAAAGCCATTACTGCGAACACCGGGGAGCTGTTTTTT	CASKAITANTGELFF
TRBV7-3	TRBJ2-2	once	-	TGTGCCAGCAGCGGGCCCGGGGAGCTGTTTTTT	CASSGPGELFF
TRBV7-3	TRBJ2-2	-	TRBD2	TGTGCCAGCAGCCCCACTAGCGCGAACACCGGGGAGCTGTTTTTT	CASSPTSANTGELFF
TRBV7-3	TRBJ2-3	-	TRBD2	TGTGCCAGCAGCTCTGGACTAGAGCCATCCACAGATACGCAGTATTTT	CASSSGLEPSTDTQYF
TRBV10-3	TRBJ1-5	-	-	TGTGCCATCAGTACCGAGGTCGATCAGCCCCAGCATTTT	CAISTEVDQPQHF